This TCR beta chain came from a study of blood T cell repertoires in COVID-19. CDR3 size: 15 residues. Trimming at V came to 4 bases and at J to 5 bases, leaving 7 bases not matched to a gene. The V gene's germline CDR1 is SEHNR and CDR2 FQNEAQ (reference sequence). This clone was detected only a few times. Some clones are missing from TCRdb's copy, which holds only in-frame ones; the method was immunoSEQ multiplex PCR. The sample carries about 280,000 clones, almost 85% recorded once. The origin of this receptor is a man aged 50-59 years with active or convalescent COVID-19. The chain employs TRBV7-9 and TRBJ2-2; 7 bases match TRBD2. The material sequenced was peripheral blood. CDR3 coding DNA: TGTGCCAGCAGCTCGACAAAGGGAGGGACCGGGGAGCTGTTTTTT. Translated: CASSSTKGGTGELFF.